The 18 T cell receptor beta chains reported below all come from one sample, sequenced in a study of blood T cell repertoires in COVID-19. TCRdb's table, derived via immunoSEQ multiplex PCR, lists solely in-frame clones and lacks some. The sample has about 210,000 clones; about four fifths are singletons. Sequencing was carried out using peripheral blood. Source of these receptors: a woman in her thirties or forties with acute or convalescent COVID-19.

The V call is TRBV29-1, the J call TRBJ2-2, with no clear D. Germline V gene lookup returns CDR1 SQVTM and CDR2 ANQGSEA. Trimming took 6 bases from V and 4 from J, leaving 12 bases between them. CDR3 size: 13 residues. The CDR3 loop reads CSVKIRSTGELFF. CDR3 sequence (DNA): TGCAGCGTGAAAATCCGGAGCACCGGGGAGCTGTTTTTT.

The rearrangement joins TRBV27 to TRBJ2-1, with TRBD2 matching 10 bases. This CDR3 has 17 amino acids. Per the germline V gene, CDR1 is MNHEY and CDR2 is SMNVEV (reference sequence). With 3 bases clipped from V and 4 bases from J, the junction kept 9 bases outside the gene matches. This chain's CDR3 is CASSLGSGGSYYNEQFF. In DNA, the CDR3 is TGTGCCAGCAGTTTGGGTAGCGGGGGGTCCTATTACAATGAGCAGTTCTTC.

Here the CDR3 DNA reads TGTGCCACCAGTGAGGCCCGGGGAGGGGAACACAATGAGCAGTTCTTC. This codes for CATSEARGGEHNEQFF. This chain connects TRBV24-1 to TRBJ2-1, with TRBD2 identical over 7 bases. V gave up 4 bases and J gave up 5 bases; unmatched junction bases: 10. Looked up from germline, CDR1 is KGHDR and CDR2 is SFDVKD. The CDR3 totals 16 residues.

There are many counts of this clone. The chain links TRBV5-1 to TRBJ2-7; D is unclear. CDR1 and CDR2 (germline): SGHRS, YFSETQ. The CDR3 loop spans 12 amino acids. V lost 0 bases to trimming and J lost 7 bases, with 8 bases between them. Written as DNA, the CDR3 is TGCGCCAGCAGCTTGGATCGGTGGGAGCAGTACTTC. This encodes CASSLDRWEQYF.

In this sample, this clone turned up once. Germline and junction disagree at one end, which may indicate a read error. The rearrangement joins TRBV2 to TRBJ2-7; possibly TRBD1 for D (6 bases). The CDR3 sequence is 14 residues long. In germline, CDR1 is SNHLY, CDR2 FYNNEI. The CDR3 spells CASREGTPSYEQYF. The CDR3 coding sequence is TGTGCCAGCAGGGAAGGGACACCCTCCTACGAGCAGTACTTC.

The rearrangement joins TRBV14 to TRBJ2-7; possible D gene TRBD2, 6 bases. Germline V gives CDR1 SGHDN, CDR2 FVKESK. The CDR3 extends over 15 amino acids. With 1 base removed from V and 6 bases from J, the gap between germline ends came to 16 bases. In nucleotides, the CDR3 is TGTGCCAGCAGCCAAGGGCTTCGGACGGAGGGCGAGCAGTACTTC. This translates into CASSQGLRTEGEQYF.

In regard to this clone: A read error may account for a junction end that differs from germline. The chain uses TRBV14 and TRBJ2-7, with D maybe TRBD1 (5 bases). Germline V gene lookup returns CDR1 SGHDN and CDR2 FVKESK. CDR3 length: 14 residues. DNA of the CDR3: TGTGCCAGCAGCTCCCGACAGAGCTCCCACGAGCAGTACTTC. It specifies CASSSRQSSHEQYF.

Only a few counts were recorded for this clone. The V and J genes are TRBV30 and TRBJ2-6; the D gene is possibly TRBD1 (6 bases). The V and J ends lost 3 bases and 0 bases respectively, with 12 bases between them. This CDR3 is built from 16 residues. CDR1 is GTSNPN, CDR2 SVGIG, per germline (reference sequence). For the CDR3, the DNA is TGTGCCTGGAGGGCAGGGGAAAACTCTGGGGCCAACGTCCTGACTTTC. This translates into CAWRAGENSGANVLTF.

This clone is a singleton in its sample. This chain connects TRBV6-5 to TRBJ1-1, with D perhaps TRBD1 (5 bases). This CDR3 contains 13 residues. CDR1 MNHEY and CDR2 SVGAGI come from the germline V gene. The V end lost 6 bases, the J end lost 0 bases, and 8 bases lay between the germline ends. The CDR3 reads CASRGGLNTEAFF. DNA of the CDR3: TGTGCCAGCAGGGGGGGGTTGAACACTGAAGCTTTCTTT.

This chain's CDR3 is CASTSTDREDSGRSSSGANVLTF. In DNA form, the CDR3 reads TGTGCCAGCACCTCTACAGATAGGGAGGACTCAGGCAGATCGAGCTCTGGGGCCAACGTCCTGACTTTC. The V and J genes are TRBV12-1 and TRBJ2-6; TRBD2 was called by the table and not checked on the DNA. TRBV12-1 is a pseudogene segment. The CDR3 loop spans 23 amino acids.

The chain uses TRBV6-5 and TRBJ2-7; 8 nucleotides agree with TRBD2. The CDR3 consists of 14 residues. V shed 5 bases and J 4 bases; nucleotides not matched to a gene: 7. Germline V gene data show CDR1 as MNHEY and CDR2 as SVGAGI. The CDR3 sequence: CASSTTSGGYEQYF. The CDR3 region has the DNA TGTGCCAGCAGTACTACTAGCGGAGGTTACGAGCAGTACTTC.

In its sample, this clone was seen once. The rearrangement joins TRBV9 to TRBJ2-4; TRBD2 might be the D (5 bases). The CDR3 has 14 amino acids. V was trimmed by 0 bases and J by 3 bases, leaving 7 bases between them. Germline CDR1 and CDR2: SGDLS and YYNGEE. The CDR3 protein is CASSVAEGKNIQYF. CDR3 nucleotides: TGTGCCAGCAGCGTAGCAGAGGGCAAAAACATTCAGTACTTC.

CDR3 sequence: CASRIAGTGGQETQYF. In nucleotides, the CDR3 is TGTGCCAGCAGGATAGCCGGGACAGGGGGCCAAGAGACCCAGTACTTC. The rearrangement links TRBV11-2 to TRBJ2-5; 11 bases fit TRBD1. The CDR3 contains 16 residues. The ends lost 6 bases at V and 1 base at J; junction bases unmatched: 7. Germline CDR1 and CDR2: SGHAT and FQNNGV.

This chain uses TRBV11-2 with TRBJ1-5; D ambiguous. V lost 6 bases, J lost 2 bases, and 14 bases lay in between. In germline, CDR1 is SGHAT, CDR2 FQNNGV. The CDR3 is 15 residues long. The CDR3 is CASSSNGVGNQPQHF. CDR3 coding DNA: TGTGCCAGCAGTTCTAACGGGGTGGGCAATCAGCCCCAGCATTTT.

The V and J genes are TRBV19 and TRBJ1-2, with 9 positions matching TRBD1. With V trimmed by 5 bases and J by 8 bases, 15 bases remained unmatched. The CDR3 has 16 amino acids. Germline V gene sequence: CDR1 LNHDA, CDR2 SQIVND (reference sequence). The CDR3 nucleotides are TGTGCCAGTAGTGGGAACCCCGGGACAGGGTCCTACGGCTACACCTTC. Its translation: CASSGNPGTGSYGYTF. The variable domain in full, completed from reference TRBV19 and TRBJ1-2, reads DGGITQSPKYLFRKEGQNVTLSCEQNLNHDAMYWYRQDPGQGLRLIYYSQIVNDFQKGDIAEGYSVSREKKESFPLTVTSAQKNPTAFYLCASSGNPGTGSYGYTFGSGTRLTVV.

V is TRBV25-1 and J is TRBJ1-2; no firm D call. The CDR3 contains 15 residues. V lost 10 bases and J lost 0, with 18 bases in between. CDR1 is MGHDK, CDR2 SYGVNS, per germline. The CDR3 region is CATWAPSISNYGYTF. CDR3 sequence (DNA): TGTGCCACCTGGGCCCCCAGTATTTCTAACTATGGCTACACCTTC.

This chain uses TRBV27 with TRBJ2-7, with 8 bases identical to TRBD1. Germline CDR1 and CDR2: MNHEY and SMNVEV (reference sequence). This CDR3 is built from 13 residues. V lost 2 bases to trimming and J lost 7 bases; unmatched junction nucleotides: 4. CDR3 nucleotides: TGTGCCAGCAGTTTACTCGGACAGGGAGAGCAGTACTTC. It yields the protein CASSLLGQGEQYF.

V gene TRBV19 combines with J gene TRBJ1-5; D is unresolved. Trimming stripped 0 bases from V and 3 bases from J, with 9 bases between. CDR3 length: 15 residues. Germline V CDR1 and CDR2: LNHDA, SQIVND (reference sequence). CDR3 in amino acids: CASSIEGRANQPQHF. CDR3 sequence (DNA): TGTGCCAGTAGTATAGAGGGCAGAGCCAATCAGCCCCAGCATTTT.